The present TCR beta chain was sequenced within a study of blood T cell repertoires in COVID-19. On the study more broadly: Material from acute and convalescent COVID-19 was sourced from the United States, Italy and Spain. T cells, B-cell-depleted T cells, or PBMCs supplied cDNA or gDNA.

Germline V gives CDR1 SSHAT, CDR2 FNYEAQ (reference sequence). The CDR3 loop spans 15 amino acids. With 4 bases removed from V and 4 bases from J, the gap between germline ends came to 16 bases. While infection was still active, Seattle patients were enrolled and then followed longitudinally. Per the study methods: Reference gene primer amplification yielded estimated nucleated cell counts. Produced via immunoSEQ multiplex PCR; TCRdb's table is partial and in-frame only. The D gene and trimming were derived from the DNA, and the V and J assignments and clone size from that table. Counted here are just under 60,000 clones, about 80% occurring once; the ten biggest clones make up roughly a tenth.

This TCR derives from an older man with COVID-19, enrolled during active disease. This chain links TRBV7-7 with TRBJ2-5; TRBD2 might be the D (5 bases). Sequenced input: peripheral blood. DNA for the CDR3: TGTGCCAGCAGCTCTAGGTGGGGAGAGGGAGAGACCCAGTACTTC. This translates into CASSSRWGEGETQYF. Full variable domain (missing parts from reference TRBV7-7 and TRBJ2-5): GAGVSQSPRYKVTKRGQDVTLRCDPISSHATLYWYQQALGQGPEFLTYFNYEAQPDKSGLPSDRFSAERPEGSISTLTIQRTEQRDSAMYRCASSSRWGEGETQYFGPGTRLLVL.